The sequence of this T cell receptor (beta chain) was determined in a study of cytomegalovirus exposure and HLA in healthy donors. General study points: Some public TCRs appeared in many individuals, while most sequences were rare. Most TCR beta V segments were productive about 87% or about 30% of the time in an earlier analysis.

Comment on this clone: No antigen is known for it.

The study ran its PCR with 60 Vbeta and 13 Jbeta primers. Measured with immunoSEQ multiplex PCR; TCRdb has only the in-frame clones, and not every one. The table has 50,000 to 70,000 clones, around 83% seen once. Germline V CDR1 and CDR2: SGHDT, YYEEEE. This CDR3 has 16 amino acids. Unmatched junction bases numbered 7, after V lost 3 bases and J lost 2 bases. This sequence was found in a human donor in good health. The J gene is TRBJ2-5, the V gene TRBV5-6; 10 nucleotides align to TRBD2. The sequenced sample was PBMCs. The CDR3 DNA sequence: TGTGCCAGCAGCTGGGCCGGGACTAGCGCACAAGAGACCCAGTACTTC. Translation gives CASSWAGTSAQETQYF.